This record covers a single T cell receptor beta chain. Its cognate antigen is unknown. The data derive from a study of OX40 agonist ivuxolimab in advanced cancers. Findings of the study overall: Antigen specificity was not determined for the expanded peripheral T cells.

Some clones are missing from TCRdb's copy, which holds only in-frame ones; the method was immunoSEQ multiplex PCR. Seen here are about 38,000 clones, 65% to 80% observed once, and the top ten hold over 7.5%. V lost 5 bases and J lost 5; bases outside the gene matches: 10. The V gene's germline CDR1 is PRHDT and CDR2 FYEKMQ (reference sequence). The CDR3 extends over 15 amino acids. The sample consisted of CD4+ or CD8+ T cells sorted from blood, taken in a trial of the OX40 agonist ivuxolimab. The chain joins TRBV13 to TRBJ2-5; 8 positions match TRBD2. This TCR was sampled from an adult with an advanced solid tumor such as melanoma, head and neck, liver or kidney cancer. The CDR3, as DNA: TGTGCCAGCAGCGCGGGACTAGGGATCGGGGAGACCCAGTACTTC. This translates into CASSAGLGIGETQYF.